Below, 19 T cell receptor beta chains from the same sample are listed, as sequenced in a study of blood T cell repertoires in COVID-19. The protocol was immunoSEQ multiplex PCR, while the TCRdb copy is restricted to in-frame clones and leaves out a portion. The table shows 250,000 to 350,000 clones, with just over 85% occurring only once. Sequences were obtained from peripheral blood. The origin of the receptors is a woman in her thirties with active or convalescent COVID-19.

V and J are TRBV7-8 and TRBJ2-1; TRBD2 agrees at 13 bases. Trimming took 2 bases from V and 3 from J; bases not matched to a gene: 4. Germline V CDR1 and CDR2: SGHVS, FQNEAQ. This CDR3 contains 17 residues. The CDR3 here is CASSLRGTSGVYNEQFF. The CDR3, as DNA: TGTGCCAGCAGCTTAAGAGGGACTAGCGGGGTCTACAATGAGCAGTTCTTC.

The rearrangement uses TRBV28 and TRBJ2-4; 7 positions agree with TRBD1. The CDR3 loop spans 15 amino acids. V lost 3 bases and J lost 0; bases outside the gene matches: 2. Germline-derived CDR1 and CDR2 are MDHEN and SYDVKM. Here the CDR3 DNA reads TGTGCCAGCAGTTTGACAGGGATAGCCAAAAACATTCAGTACTTC. Translation gives CASSLTGIAKNIQYF.

The chain couples TRBV7-2 to TRBJ2-5, with D tentatively TRBD1 (6 bases). The V end was cut by 4 bases, the J end by 4 bases, with 10 bases between. Germline V gene sequence: CDR1 SGHTA, CDR2 FQGNSA. This CDR3 has 13 residues. The CDR3 bases are TGTGCCAGCAGCTGGAGCAGGGGAGAGACCCAGTACTTC. Translated, it gives CASSWSRGETQYF.

The chain recombines TRBV6-4 with TRBJ1-2; 7 bases fit TRBD1. Germline-derived CDR1 and CDR2 are MRHNA and SNTAGT. The CDR3 has 16 residues. Losses at the gene ends were 9 bases for V and 1 base for J; bases not matched to a gene: 14. The CDR3 DNA sequence: TGTGCCAGGGTCAGCGTCCGGGACAGAGATAACTATGGCTACACCTTC. This gives the protein CARVSVRDRDNYGYTF.

The chain recombines TRBV19 with TRBJ1-5; 9 bases are a match to TRBD1. Germline V gives CDR1 LNHDA, CDR2 SQIVND (reference sequence). V lost 5 bases and J lost 0; bases outside the gene matches: 5. The CDR3 runs to 16 residues. In nucleotides, the CDR3 is TGTGCCAGTAGTTTGGACAGGGGCAATAGCAATCAGCCCCAGCATTTT. Translated: CASSLDRGNSNQPQHF.

The J gene is TRBJ2-3, the V gene TRBV18, with D perhaps TRBD2 (6 bases). V lost 6 bases and J lost 4, with 11 bases in between. CDR1 is KGHSH and CDR2 is LQKENI in the germline V gene. The CDR3 runs 13 residues. The CDR3 DNA follows: TGTGCCAGCTCCACGGCGGGGCCAGATACGCAGTATTTT. Encoded protein: CASSTAGPDTQYF.

This chain uses TRBV2 with TRBJ2-5; 7 bases are a match to TRBD1. The CDR3 has 17 residues. CDR1 is SNHLY and CDR2 is FYNNEI in the germline V gene. V was clipped by 2 bases and J by 2 bases; unmatched bases: 11. For the CDR3, the DNA is TGTGCCAGCAGTGAAATTGCAGAGAGGGGACAGCAAGAGACCCAGTACTTC. Translation: CASSEIAERGQQETQYF.

V and J are TRBV5-4 and TRBJ1-1; 9 positions agree with TRBD1. CDR1 SGHNT and CDR2 YYREEE come from the germline V gene (reference sequence). The CDR3 has 17 amino acids. After removal of 4 bases from V and 4 bases from J, the junction contained 14 bases not matched to a gene. Here the CDR3 DNA reads TGTGCCAGCAGCCCCACAGGGGGCGCCTTGAGGACCACTGAAGCTTTCTTT. This gives the protein CASSPTGGALRTTEAFF.

This chain joins TRBV6-2 or TRBV6-3 and TRBJ1-2, with 7 nucleotides matching TRBD1. Germline loops: CDR1 MNHEY, CDR2 SVGEGT. The CDR3 loop spans 13 amino acids. The V and J ends lost 0 bases and 10 bases, in that order; junction bases with no gene match: 5. CDR3 DNA sequence: TGTGCCAGCAGTTACTCGTGGGACAGCCTCTACACCTTC. Its translation is CASSYSWDSLYTF.

The J gene is TRBJ1-1, the V gene TRBV9, with 7 bases that match TRBD1. The CDR3 is 16 residues long. Trimming took 4 bases from V and 6 from J; bases not matched to a gene: 15. The germline V gene has CDR1 SGDLS and CDR2 YYNGEE. Written as DNA, the CDR3 is TGTGCCAGCAGCCCCCGACAGGGAGGAATTGTTTCTGAAGCTTTCTTT. Its translation is CASSPRQGGIVSEAFF.

CDR3 coding DNA: TGTGCCAGCAGTTTAGGACAGTTCCATAATTCACCCCTCCACTTT. Translating gives CASSLGQFHNSPLHF. The rearrangement joins TRBV28 to TRBJ1-6; D is perhaps TRBD1 (6 bases). Trimming took 2 bases from V and 5 from J, leaving 10 bases between them. The CDR3 extends over 15 amino acids. Per germline, CDR1 MDHEN and CDR2 SYDVKM.

The chain links TRBV6-6 to TRBJ1-6; maybe TRBD1 (5 bases). CDR3 length: 19 residues. V was cut by 5 bases and J by 7 bases, with 27 bases left in between. CDR1 is MNHNY, CDR2 SVGAGI, per germline (reference sequence). This CDR3 is CASSRPRGPPGGGNSPLHF. DNA of the CDR3: TGTGCCAGCAGTCGCCCGAGGGGACCACCGGGGGGAGGCAATTCACCCCTCCACTTT.

The V call is TRBV28, the J call TRBJ1-2; 8 nucleotides line up with TRBD1. CDR1 is MDHEN, CDR2 SYDVKM, per germline. The V gene end was trimmed by 6 bases and the J gene end by 4 bases; junction bases not matched to a gene: 7. The CDR3 runs to 14 residues. The CDR3 is CASRAGQVSYGYTF. CDR3 sequence (DNA): TGTGCCAGCAGGGCGGGACAGGTTTCCTATGGCTACACCTTC.

The CDR3 sequence: CASTKTQGGSYEQYF. The CDR3, as DNA: TGTGCCAGCACCAAAACGCAGGGAGGCTCCTACGAGCAGTACTTC. The chain combines TRBV7-9 with TRBJ2-7, with D maybe TRBD2 (6 bases). V lost 7 bases, J lost 0 bases, and 16 bases lay in between. This CDR3 contains 15 residues. Germline CDR1 SEHNR, CDR2 FQNEAQ (reference sequence).

The genes are TRBV28 and TRBJ2-1; 7 bases fit TRBD2. Per the germline V gene, CDR1 is MDHEN and CDR2 is SYDVKM. J gave up 2 bases and V 2 bases, and 6 bases lay outside the gene matches. The CDR3 sequence is 16 residues long. CDR3 region: CASSLPGGGPYNEQFF. The CDR3 DNA reads as TGTGCCAGCAGTTTACCTGGCGGGGGACCCTACAATGAGCAGTTCTTC.

Here the CDR3 DNA reads TGTGCCAGTAGTATACCCCCCGCCCGCGGAGATTCACCCCTCCACTTT. Translating gives CASSIPPARGDSPLHF. The rearrangement uses TRBV19 and TRBJ1-6; no definite D call. The CDR3 extends over 16 amino acids. Trimming stripped 2 bases from V and 8 bases from J, with 16 bases between. Germline lookup yields CDR1 LNHDA and CDR2 SQIVND (reference sequence).

This chain joins TRBV7-6 and TRBJ1-3, with 8 bases aligning to TRBD1. V gave up 3 bases and J gave up 0 bases; unmatched junction bases: 4. Germline V gene sequence: CDR1 SGHVS, CDR2 FNYEAQ. The CDR3 consists of 16 residues. The CDR3 region has the DNA TGTGCCAGCAGCTTGGGACAGGCCGTCTCTGGAAACACCATATATTTT. Its translation: CASSLGQAVSGNTIYF.

The chain is built from TRBV9 and TRBJ2-1; 8 bases agree with TRBD2. The CDR3 contains 16 residues. The ends lost 0 bases at V and 3 bases at J; junction bases unmatched: 5. Germline V gene data show CDR1 as SGDLS and CDR2 as YYNGEE. The CDR3 DNA sequence: TGTGCCAGCAGCGTAGGAACTAGCGGAGACTACAATGAGCAGTTCTTC. Protein: CASSVGTSGDYNEQFF.

This clone came up once. The chain couples TRBV28 to TRBJ1-3; D is ambiguous. Looked up from germline, CDR1 is MDHEN and CDR2 is SYDVKM. V shed 4 bases and J shed 1 base, with 14 bases lying between them. The CDR3 is 16 residues long. The CDR3 sequence: CASSWVRRASGNTIYF. CDR3 DNA sequence: TGTGCCAGCAGTTGGGTTAGGAGGGCTTCTGGAAACACCATATATTTT.